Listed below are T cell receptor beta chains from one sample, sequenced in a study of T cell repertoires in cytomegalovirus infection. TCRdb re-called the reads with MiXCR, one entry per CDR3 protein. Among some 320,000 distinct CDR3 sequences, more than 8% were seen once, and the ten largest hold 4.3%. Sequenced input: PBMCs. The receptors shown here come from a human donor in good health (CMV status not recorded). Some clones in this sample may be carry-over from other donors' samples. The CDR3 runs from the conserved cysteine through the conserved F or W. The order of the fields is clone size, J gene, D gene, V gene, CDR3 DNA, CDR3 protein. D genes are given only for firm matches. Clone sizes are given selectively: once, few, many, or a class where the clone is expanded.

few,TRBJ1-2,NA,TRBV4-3,TGCGCCAGCAGCCAAGATCGGGAACAGAGCCCTGGCTACACCTTC,CASSQDREQSPGYTF
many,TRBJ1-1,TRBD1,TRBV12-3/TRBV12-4,TGTGCCAGCAGTTTAGGACAGGGGGAGAACACTGAAGCTTTCTTT,CASSLGQGENTEAFF
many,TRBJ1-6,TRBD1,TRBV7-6,TGTGCCAGCAGCTTACAGGGGGCACGATCACCCCTCCACTTT,CASSLQGARSPLHF
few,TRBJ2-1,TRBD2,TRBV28,TGTGCCAGCAGTAAAACCGGGACTAGCCTCGGTGATGAGCAGTTCTTC,CASSKTGTSLGDEQFF
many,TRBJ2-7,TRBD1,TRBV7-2,TGTGCCAGCAGCACCGACAGGGGTTCCTACGAGCAGTACTTC,CASSTDRGSYEQYF
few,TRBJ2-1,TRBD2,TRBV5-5,TGTGCCAGCAGCTCCATAGCGGGCCCGGGAAATGAGCAGTTCTTC,CASSSIAGPGNEQFF
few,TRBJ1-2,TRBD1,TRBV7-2,TGTGCCAGCAGCCTTAGTCCGGGACAGGGATTCGGCTACACCTTC,CASSLSPGQGFGYTF
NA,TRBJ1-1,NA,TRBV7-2,TGTGCCAGCACCTATACGAGGAGCACTGAAGCTTTCTTT,CASTYTRSTEAFF
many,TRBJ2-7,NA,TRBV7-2,TGTGCCAGCAGCTTAGCGACACCCGAGCAGTACTTC,CASSLATPEQYF
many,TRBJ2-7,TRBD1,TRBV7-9,TGTGCCAGCAGCTCCGGACAGGGGCAGTCCTACGAGCAGTACTTC,CASSSGQGQSYEQYF
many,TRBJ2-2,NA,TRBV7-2,TGTGCCAGCAGCTATACACGGACCGGGGAGCTGTTTTTT,CASSYTRTGELFF
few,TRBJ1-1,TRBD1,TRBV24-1,TGTGCCACCACGGCAGGGGGGAACACTGAAGCTTTCTTT,CATTAGGNTEAFF
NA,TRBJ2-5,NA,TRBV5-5,TGTGCCAGCAGCTCCCTTCGCGGGGATGGGCAAGAGACCCAGTACTTC,CASSSLRGDGQETQYF
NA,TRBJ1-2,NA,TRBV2,TGTGCCAGCAAAGGGTATGGCTACACCTTC,CASKGYGYTF
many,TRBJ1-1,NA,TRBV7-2,TGTGCCAGCAGCTTAGGAGGGGCGGGCACTGAAGCTTTCTTT,CASSLGGAGTEAFF
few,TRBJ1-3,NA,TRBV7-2,TGTGCCAGCAGCTTTATAACCGTGGGGGGGCCGGGAAACACCATATATTTT,CASSFITVGGPGNTIYF
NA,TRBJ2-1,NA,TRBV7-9,TGTGCCAGCAGCTTAGTGGCCCATGCGGGACGGTATGAGCAGTTCTTC,CASSLVAHAGRYEQFF
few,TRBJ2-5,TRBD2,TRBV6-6,TGTGCCAGCAGGCAGGGACTAGCAGGGACCCAGTACTTC,CASRQGLAGTQYF
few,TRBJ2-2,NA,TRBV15,TGTGCCACCAGCAGAGATCGACAGACGAACACCGGGGAGCTGTTTTTT,CATSRDRQTNTGELFF
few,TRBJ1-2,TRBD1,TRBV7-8,TGTGCCAGCAGCCTGGGGACAGAGAACTATGGCTACACCTTC,CASSLGTENYGYTF
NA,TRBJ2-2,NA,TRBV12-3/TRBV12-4,TGTGCCATCAGGGGGGCGCTGAACACCGGGGAGCTGTTTTTT,CAIRGALNTGELFF
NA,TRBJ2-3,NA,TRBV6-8,TGTGCCAGCAGTTCGGGACGGAGGGCCGGTTTAGATACGCAGTATTTT,CASSSGRRAGLDTQYF
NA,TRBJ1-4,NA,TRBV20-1,TGCAGTGCTAGAAATGCAAATAATGAAAAACTGTTTTTT,CSARNANNEKLFF
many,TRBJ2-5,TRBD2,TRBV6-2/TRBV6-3,TGTGCCAGCAGTTCTGGAAGGCTAGCGGGCGGCGAGACCCAGTACTTC,CASSSGRLAGGETQYF
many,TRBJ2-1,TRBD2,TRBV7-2,TGTGCCAGCAGCTCCCGGGGACTAGCGGGCGACCATGAGCAGTTCTTC,CASSSRGLAGDHEQFF
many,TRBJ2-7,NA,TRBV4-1,TGCGCCAGCAGCCTCATTAGCGGTACCGGAAAGGGCGAGCAGTACTTC,CASSLISGTGKGEQYF
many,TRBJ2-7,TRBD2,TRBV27,TGTGCCAGCAGTTCGTCGGGAGGGCCCCGCTACGAGCAGTACTTC,CASSSSGGPRYEQYF
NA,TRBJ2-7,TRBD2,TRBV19,TGTGCCAGTAGTCCCCGGGACAGGACTCCGGGACTAGCGGTAGACGAGCAGTACTTC,CASSPRDRTPGLAVDEQYF
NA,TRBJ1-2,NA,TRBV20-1,TGCAGTGCTAGAGATCCGGGGGGGCCGGGTGGCTACACCTTC,CSARDPGGPGGYTF
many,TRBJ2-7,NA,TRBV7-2,TGTGCCAGCAGAATAGGTGGGGGAATCTACGAGCAGTACTTC,CASRIGGGIYEQYF
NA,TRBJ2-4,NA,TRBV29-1,TGCAGCGGCCGACTAGGAAACATTCAGTACTTC,CSGRLGNIQYF